The 31 T cell receptor beta chains reported below all come from one sample, sequenced in a study of graft-versus-host responses after intestinal transplantation. The data were produced by immunoSEQ multiplex PCR, yet TCRdb's version contains in-frame clones alone and is incomplete. The table has 80,000 to 95,000 clones, about nine tenths seen once; the top ten hold around 0.3%. For these TCRs, the target antigens are not known. The material sequenced was unstimulated CD4+ T cells sorted from spleen or lymph node cells, taken before transplant. These receptors were obtained from a human donor who was the organ donor for an intestinal transplant.

This sequence joins TRBV6-1 and TRBJ2-3, with TRBD1 matching 8 bases. From germline, CDR1 is MNHNS and CDR2 SASEGT. The CDR3 contains 14 residues. The V segment lost 4 bases and the J segment 6 bases; nucleotides outside the gene matches: 6. In nucleotides, the CDR3 is TGTGCCAGCAGTGGGCAGGGGGCGGAGGATACGCAGTATTTT. As protein: CASSGQGAEDTQYF.

The chain combines TRBV21-1 with TRBJ2-7; the table's TRBD1 call for D was not verified on the DNA. TRBV21-1 is reported as a pseudogene. The CDR3 is made up of 15 amino acids. The CDR3 coding sequence is TGTGCCAGCAGCAAACCGCTCAACAGGGGCGACGAGCAGTACTTC. It translates to CASSKPLNRGDEQYF.

This chain connects TRBV10-2 to TRBJ1-6; TRBD1 matches at 10 bases. The CDR3 loop spans 15 amino acids. V shed 2 bases, J shed 7 bases, and the junction held 2 bases outside the gene matches. CDR1 is WSHSY and CDR2 is SAAADI in the germline V gene. For the CDR3, the DNA is TGCGCCAGCAGTGAGCCGGACAGGGGGAATTCACCCCTCCACTTT. Protein: CASSEPDRGNSPLHF.

This chain connects TRBV6-5 to TRBJ1-1; tentative D call: TRBD1 (6 bases). V lost 8 bases, J lost 5 bases, and 15 bases lay in between. In germline, CDR1 is MNHEY, CDR2 SVGAGI. The CDR3 is made up of 13 amino acids. The DNA for the CDR3 is TGTGCCAGCCCCGGACCCCAGGGGACTGAAGCTTTCTTT. It yields the protein CASPGPQGTEAFF.

The genes are TRBV4-3 and TRBJ1-2; D possibly corresponds to TRBD1 (6 bases). Trimming cost V 0 bases and J 7 bases, with 12 bases left between them. The CDR3 runs 14 residues. The germline CDR1 and CDR2 sequences are LGHNA and YSLEER. CDR3: CASSQEQGFRGYTF. The CDR3 nucleotides read TGCGCCAGCAGCCAAGAACAGGGATTTCGTGGCTACACCTTC.

V and J are TRBV10-3 and TRBJ2-1; maybe TRBD1 (5 bases). Between the trimmed V and J ends, which lost 10 bases and 4 bases, there was a span of 17 bases. The germline gives CDR1 ENHRY, CDR2 SYGVKD. The CDR3 extends over 14 amino acids. CDR3 region: CATQPQGLYNEQFF. The CDR3 DNA is TGTGCCACCCAACCCCAGGGCCTTTACAATGAGCAGTTCTTC.

To note about this clone: Germline and junction disagree at one end, which may indicate a read error. V is TRBV19 and J is TRBJ1-2, with 7 nucleotides matching TRBD1. Germline CDR1 LNHDA, CDR2 SQIVND (reference sequence). The CDR3 spans 16 residues. CDR3 sequence reads: CASSIALGGLSYGYTF. The CDR3 coding sequence is TGTGCCAGTAGCATAGCCTTAGGGGGCCTGAGCTATGGCTACACCTTC.

This chain links TRBV30 with TRBJ2-3; TRBD2 matches 10 bases. In germline, CDR1 is GTSNPN, CDR2 SVGIG (reference sequence). The V gene end was trimmed by 1 base and the J gene end by 2 bases; junction bases not matched to a gene: 3. The CDR3 spans 15 residues. CDR3 amino acids: CAWSGAGGHTDTQYF. CDR3 sequence (DNA): TGTGCCTGGAGTGGAGCGGGGGGGCACACAGATACGCAGTATTTT. The variable domain in full, with the rest retrieved from reference TRBV30 and TRBJ2-3, is SQTIHQWPATLVQPVGSPLSLECTVEGTSNPNLYWYRQAAGRGLQLLFYSVGIGQISSEVPQNLSASRPQDRQFILSSKKLLLSDSGFYLCAWSGAGGHTDTQYFGPGTRLTVL.

This clone appeared once. The gene calls are TRBV5-8 and TRBJ2-4; D remains ambiguous. This CDR3 has 14 residues. Trimming removed 4 bases from V and 9 bases from J, with 17 bases in between. The germline V gene has CDR1 SGHTS and CDR2 YDEGEE. The CDR3 nucleotides read TGTGCCAGCAGCCCCAGGCCCTCTACGAGCATTCAGTACTTC. This encodes CASSPRPSTSIQYF.

The chain employs TRBV4-2 and TRBJ1-3; perhaps TRBD1 as D (5 bases). Germline V gene lookup returns CDR1 LGHNA and CDR2 YNFKEQ. Trimming removed 0 bases at V and 4 bases at J, with 13 bases between. The CDR3 is made up of 16 amino acids. In DNA, the CDR3 is TGTGCCAGCAGCCAAGATCGGGACTGGGGCGGAAACACCATATATTTT. It yields the protein CASSQDRDWGGNTIYF.

The chain couples TRBV21-1 to TRBJ2-7; no check of the table's D call, TRBD1, against the DNA was made. TRBV21-1 is recorded as a pseudogene. The CDR3 is 16 residues long. Here the CDR3 DNA reads TGTGCCAGCAGGCGCAAGGGGCAGCTCCCGCCCTACGAGCAGTACTTC. It codes for CASRRKGQLPPYEQYF.

This sequence joins TRBV11-1 and TRBJ2-7; a weak D match, TRBD2 (6 bases). This CDR3 has 15 residues. The germline CDR1 and CDR2 sequences are SGHAT and FQDESV (reference sequence). Trimming shortened V by 4 bases and J by 0 bases, and 13 bases separated the two germline ends. For the CDR3, the DNA is TGTGCCAGCAGCTCCGGGACTGCCCTCTCCTACGAGCAGTACTTC. Translation: CASSSGTALSYEQYF.

In this sample, this clone turned up a few times. The V gene is TRBV6-5, the J gene TRBJ2-5, with a possible D match to TRBD2 (7 bases). V lost 6 bases, J lost 7 bases, and 15 bases lay in between. This CDR3 spans 13 amino acids. The germline V gene has CDR1 MNHEY and CDR2 SVGAGI. This chain's CDR3 is CASSRGLGGTQYF. DNA for the CDR3: TGTGCCAGCAGCCGCGGACTAGGGGGGACCCAGTACTTC.

This rearrangement joins TRBV5-1 to TRBJ2-3; the D gene is possibly TRBD2 (6 bases). Germline loops: CDR1 SGHRS, CDR2 YFSETQ. V lost 2 bases and J 5 bases, leaving 15 bases between the germline ends. There are 15 residues in the CDR3. CDR3 bases: TGCGCCAGCAGCTTAGCCGGGAGTGCAGAAGATACGCAGTATTTT. This encodes CASSLAGSAEDTQYF.

The chain links TRBV28 to TRBJ1-2; a possible D gene is TRBD1 (5 bases). Between the trimmed V and J ends, which lost 8 bases and 7 bases, there was a span of 23 bases. CDR3 size: 15 residues. Germline CDR1 is MDHEN and CDR2 is SYDVKM. CDR3 DNA sequence: TGTGCCAGCGTGGGGGGGGTCCTACCTATGGGTGGCTACACCTTC. Its translation: CASVGGVLPMGGYTF.

The V and J genes are TRBV19 and TRBJ2-1, with D perhaps matching TRBD2 (6 bases). V was trimmed by 0 bases and J by 4 bases, leaving 13 bases between them. This CDR3 is 16 amino acids long. The germline V gene has CDR1 LNHDA and CDR2 SQIVND (reference sequence). The CDR3 DNA is TGTGCCAGTAGTATAGACGGGGGAGGCCAGTACAATGAGCAGTTCTTC. Translating gives CASSIDGGGQYNEQFF. The whole variable domain, filled in from reference TRBV19 and TRBJ2-1, reads DGGITQSPKYLFRKEGQNVTLSCEQNLNHDAMYWYRQDPGQGLRLIYYSQIVNDFQKGDIAEGYSVSREKKESFPLTVTSAQKNPTAFYLCASSIDGGGQYNEQFFGPGTRLTVL.

The chain employs TRBV11-3 and TRBJ2-1, with 7 bases identical to TRBD2. J lost 2 bases, V lost 1 base, and 5 bases had no gene match. The CDR3 has 16 residues. The germline gives CDR1 SGHNT, CDR2 YENEEA. CDR3 DNA sequence: TGTGCCAGCAGCTTAGGGCGGGAGCGGCCCTACAATGAGCAGTTCTTC. Amino acids: CASSLGRERPYNEQFF.

J is TRBJ2-5 and V is TRBV12-5; tentative D call: TRBD2 (5 bases). Looked up from germline, CDR1 is LGHNT and CDR2 is FRNRAP. The CDR3 spans 13 residues. V was trimmed by 7 bases and J by 5 bases, leaving 14 bases between them. Here the CDR3 reads CASAVGREETQYF. The CDR3 DNA reads as TGTGCTAGTGCCGTTGGGAGAGAGGAGACCCAGTACTTC. The full variable domain, its missing parts supplied by reference TRBV12-5 and TRBJ2-5, is DARVTQTPRHKVTEMGQEVTMRCQPILGHNTVFWYRQTMMQGLELLAYFRNRAPLDDSGMPKDRFSAEMPDATLATLKIQPSEPRDSAVYFCASAVGREETQYFGPGTRLLVL.

The J gene is TRBJ2-1, the V gene TRBV11-3, with 7 bases aligning to TRBD2. Trimming cost V 1 base and J 7 bases; bases outside gene matches: 7. CDR1 and CDR2 from the germline V gene are SGHNT and YENEEA. The CDR3 has 15 residues. The CDR3 spells CASSLGAGARNEQFF. The CDR3 DNA is TGTGCCAGCAGCTTAGGTGCGGGAGCGAGGAATGAGCAGTTCTTC.

The V gene is TRBV14, the J gene TRBJ1-1; 7 bases line up with TRBD1. The V gene end was trimmed by 4 bases and the J gene end by 0 bases; junction bases not matched to a gene: 8. CDR1 and CDR2 from the germline V gene are SGHDN and FVKESK. The CDR3 length is 16 residues. The CDR3 nucleotides read TGTGCCAGCAGCCGCCTCAGGGACAGTCTGAACACTGAAGCTTTCTTT. It yields the protein CASSRLRDSLNTEAFF.

On this clone: The sample has other DNA sequences that encode this CDR3 too. The chain recombines TRBV18 with TRBJ1-2; no clear D. CDR1 is KGHSH, CDR2 LQKENI, per germline. V was pared by 4 bases and J by 0 bases, with 12 bases between. The CDR3 runs 15 residues. DNA for the CDR3: TGTGCCAGCTCACTACCACAAACAGCTAACTATGGCTACACCTTC. The encoded protein is CASSLPQTANYGYTF.

The V and J genes are TRBV6-5 and TRBJ1-2; TRBD1 is a possible D gene (5 bases). Trimming took 8 bases from V and 7 from J, leaving 14 bases between them. The CDR3 covers 12 residues. CDR1 and CDR2 from the germline V gene are MNHEY and SVGAGI. The CDR3 DNA follows: TGTGCCAGCTTTAACTCTAGGGGTGGCTACACCTTC. This translates into CASFNSRGGYTF.

The chain recombines TRBV19 with TRBJ2-7; no clear D gene. This CDR3 has 13 residues. In germline, CDR1 is LNHDA, CDR2 SQIVND (reference sequence). The V end lost 7 bases, the J end lost 3 bases, and 13 bases lay between the germline ends. The CDR3 is CASMRGTGYEQYF. DNA of the CDR3: TGTGCCAGTATGAGAGGTACGGGCTACGAGCAGTACTTC.

The V call is TRBV9, the J call TRBJ2-1, with 9 bases that match TRBD2. CDR3 length: 15 residues. The V gene's germline CDR1 is SGDLS and CDR2 YYNGEE. The V segment lost 4 bases and the J segment 1 base; nucleotides outside the gene matches: 3. This chain's CDR3 is CASSLSGGSYNEQFF. The CDR3 bases are TGTGCCAGCAGCCTTAGCGGGGGTTCCTACAATGAGCAGTTCTTC.

The rearrangement uses TRBV6-4 and TRBJ2-2; D is possibly TRBD2 (6 bases). Germline V gene sequence: CDR1 MRHNA, CDR2 SNTAGT. The ends were cut back, 4 bases at V and 4 bases at J, with 13 bases in the middle. This CDR3 comprises 15 residues. Here the CDR3 DNA reads TGTGCCAGCAGTGGTGGACTATTGGGCACCGGGGAGCTGTTTTTT. Protein product: CASSGGLLGTGELFF.

This chain uses TRBV19 with TRBJ2-1; 9 bases are shared with TRBD1. The CDR3 loop spans 15 amino acids. V lost 4 bases and J lost 1; bases outside the gene matches: 2. Germline V lookup: CDR1 LNHDA, CDR2 SQIVND (reference sequence). CDR3 sequence: CASSRTGDSYNEQFF. CDR3 bases: TGTGCCAGTAGTAGGACAGGGGATTCCTACAATGAGCAGTTCTTC.

The chain links TRBV7-9 to TRBJ1-4; D is unresolved. The CDR3 loop spans 14 amino acids. Germline CDR1 and CDR2: SEHNR and FQNEAQ (reference sequence). V was pared by 5 bases and J by 6 bases, with 13 bases between. The CDR3: CASSASLTDEKLFF. In DNA, the CDR3 is TGTGCCAGCAGCGCTAGCCTCACGGATGAAAAACTGTTTTTT.

The rearrangement joins TRBV28 to TRBJ1-3; no clear D gene. The CDR3 extends over 12 amino acids. Germline CDR1 reads MDHEN; CDR2 reads SYDVKM. Trimming pared 6 bases from V and 4 bases from J, leaving 7 bases between. This chain's CDR3 is CASSTPGNTIYF. In DNA form, the CDR3 reads TGTGCCAGCAGCACACCCGGAAACACCATATATTTT. Combining the CDR3 with reference TRBV28 and TRBJ1-3 gives the whole variable domain DVKVTQSSRYLVKRTGEKVFLECVQDMDHENMFWYRQDPGLGLRLIYFSYDVKMKEKGDIPEGYSVSREKKERFSLILESASTNQTSMYLCASSTPGNTIYFGEGSWLTVV.

V gene TRBV5-4 combines with J gene TRBJ1-3; 9 bases align to TRBD1. Germline CDR1 reads SGHNT; CDR2 reads YYREEE (reference sequence). Losses at the gene ends were 0 bases for V and 4 bases for J; bases not matched to a gene: 2. The CDR3 sequence is 15 residues long. CDR3 nucleotides: TGTGCCAGCAGCTTGGACAGGGGGCCCGGAAACACCATATATTTT. The encoded protein is CASSLDRGPGNTIYF.

The gene calls are TRBV5-1 and TRBJ2-1, with D perhaps TRBD2 (6 bases). The CDR3 is made up of 15 amino acids. Germline V gene lookup returns CDR1 SGHRS and CDR2 YFSETQ. V was trimmed by 4 bases and J by 7 bases, leaving 18 bases between them. Written as DNA, the CDR3 is TGCGCCAGCAGCCCGGACCCGCCCGCGGGGAATGAGCAGTTCTTC. Residues: CASSPDPPAGNEQFF.

Remarks on this clone: Distinct nucleotide sequences in the sample also encode this CDR3. The rearrangement links TRBV6-5 to TRBJ1-1, with D hard to call. V lost 9 bases, J lost 2 bases, and 13 bases lay in between. This CDR3 has 13 residues. Germline V gene data show CDR1 as MNHEY and CDR2 as SVGAGI. CDR3 residues: CASSRTLNTEAFF. CDR3 in DNA: TGTGCCAGTAGTAGAACACTAAACACTGAAGCTTTCTTT.